These 29 T cell receptor beta chains were sequenced from one sample in a study of OX40 agonist ivuxolimab in advanced cancers. The method was immunoSEQ multiplex PCR; TCRdb's version includes in-frame clones alone and lacks a portion of them. Seen here are some 7,100 clones, about nine tenths observed once, and the top ten hold about 1.9%. Specimen: CD4+ or CD8+ T cells sorted from blood, collected in a trial of the OX40 agonist ivuxolimab. Receptor source: an adult with an advanced solid tumor such as melanoma, head and neck, liver or kidney cancer.

This clone was found once. The junction shows a germline mismatch at one end, possibly a read error. The chain couples TRBV20-1 to TRBJ1-2; D remains ambiguous. CDR1 DFQATT and CDR2 SNEGSKA come from the germline V gene (reference sequence). CDR3 length equals 11 residues. The CDR3 nucleotides read TGCAGTGCACCCGCCGGGAGGGTGGGGTCCTTC. The encoded protein is CSAPAGRVGSF.

This clone was recorded only once. The chain joins TRBV7-2 to TRBJ2-7; 8 bases align to TRBD2. The CDR3 contains 14 residues. Germline V gene lookup returns CDR1 SGHTA and CDR2 FQGNSA. Trimming at V came to 1 base and at J to 4 bases, leaving 3 bases not matched to a gene. CDR3 protein: CASSLGLAGYEQYF. DNA for the CDR3: TGTGCCAGCAGCTTAGGCCTAGCGGGTTACGAGCAGTACTTC.

This clone is a singleton in its sample. The chain couples TRBV6-5 to TRBJ1-4, with D possibly matching TRBD1 (6 bases). Germline CDR1 and CDR2: MNHEY and SVGAGI. This CDR3 spans 16 amino acids. With 4 bases removed from V and 6 bases from J, the gap between germline ends came to 18 bases. CDR3 sequence (DNA): TGTGCCAGCAGTTGGAACAGGGAGGTTTTGGATGAAAAACTGTTTTTT. Translating it yields CASSWNREVLDEKLFF.

This chain uses TRBV7-6 with TRBJ2-2, with D unresolved. With 5 bases removed from V and 1 base from J, the gap between germline ends came to 5 bases. In germline, CDR1 is SGHVS, CDR2 FNYEAQ. The CDR3 is 13 residues long. The CDR3 protein is CASSAKNTGELFF. The CDR3 DNA sequence: TGTGCCAGCAGCGCGAAGAACACCGGGGAGCTGTTTTTT.

V is TRBV5-4 and J is TRBJ2-6; 8 nucleotides line up with TRBD2. The CDR3 has 18 amino acids. The J segment lost 1 base and the V segment lost 0 bases, leaving 6 bases of the junction unmatched. Germline V gives CDR1 SGHNT, CDR2 YYREEE (reference sequence). CDR3 residues: CASSLAGGAASGANVLTF. CDR3 DNA: TGTGCCAGCAGCTTGGCCGGGGGGGCGGCTTCTGGGGCCAACGTCCTGACTTTC.

The V and J genes are TRBV5-4 and TRBJ2-5; D not certain. The CDR3 length is 13 residues. Germline V CDR1 and CDR2: SGHNT, YYREEE (reference sequence). V lost 0 bases and J 4 bases, leaving 7 bases between the germline ends. CDR3 nucleotides: TGTGCCAGCAGCTTGGTTCCCTCAGAGACCCAGTACTTC. This sequence encodes CASSLVPSETQYF.

The chain employs TRBV27 and TRBJ1-3; the D gene is possibly TRBD1 (5 bases). The V and J ends lost 6 bases and 0 bases respectively, with 12 bases between them. Germline V gene sequence: CDR1 MNHEY, CDR2 SMNVEV (reference sequence). CDR3 length equals 15 residues. CDR3 in amino acids: CASSLRGSSGNTIYF. The CDR3 region has the DNA TGTGCCAGCAGCCTGCGGGGGAGCTCTGGAAACACCATATATTTT.

This clone was counted between two and nine times. In nucleotides, the CDR3 is TGTGCCAGCAGCTTGTCGTTTGGTCCGGGAGATGGAAACACCATATATTTT. This codes for CASSLSFGPGDGNTIYF. V and J are TRBV5-6 and TRBJ1-3; D unresolved. The CDR3 length is 17 residues. The germline V gene has CDR1 SGHDT and CDR2 YYEEEE. Trimming took off 1 base at V and 3 bases at J, with 17 bases between the two ends.

This clone was recorded once. V usage is TRBV9 and J usage is TRBJ1-2; D perhaps matches TRBD1 (5 bases). The V gene lost 0 bases and the J gene lost 0 bases, with 9 bases spanning the gap. CDR1 is SGDLS and CDR2 is YYNGEE in the germline V gene. The CDR3 sequence is 15 residues long. The DNA for the CDR3 is TGTGCCAGCAGCGTAGAGGCGACAGCTAACTATGGCTACACCTTC. Translation gives CASSVEATANYGYTF.

This clone was detected only once. The rearrangement joins TRBV28 to TRBJ2-5; D unclear. The J call is uncertain, as TRBJ2-7 better fits the DNA end. In germline, CDR1 is MDHEN, CDR2 SYDVKM. The CDR3 extends over 12 amino acids. In nucleotides, the CDR3 is TGTGCCAGCAGTTTACGTCCCTACGAGCAGTACTTC. It is translated as CASSLRPYEQYF.

V is TRBV6-5 and J is TRBJ1-2; the D gene is possibly TRBD1 (6 bases). CDR1 is MNHEY, CDR2 SVGAGI, per germline. V dropped 2 bases and J dropped 8 bases, with 15 bases sitting between them. There are 14 residues in the CDR3. For the CDR3, the DNA is TGTGCCAGCAGTTACCGAACGGGGGGACAAGGCTACACCTTC. Translated: CASSYRTGGQGYTF.

The J gene is TRBJ1-2, the V gene TRBV7-9; the D is unclear. Trimming left V 1 base short and J 3 bases short, with 6 bases between. Germline V gene lookup returns CDR1 SEHNR and CDR2 FQNEAQ (reference sequence). This CDR3 region has 13 residues. The DNA of the CDR3 is TGTGCCAGCAGCTTAGGACCTTACTATGGCTACACCTTC. Its protein is CASSLGPYYGYTF.

The count of this clone is one. The same CDR3 can be traced to other DNA sequences in this sample. The genes are TRBV5-1 and TRBJ2-5, with D tentatively TRBD2 (5 bases). This CDR3 has 13 residues. The V end was cut by 2 bases, the J end by 1 base, with 6 bases between. The germline V gene encodes CDR1 SGHRS and CDR2 YFSETQ. In DNA form, the CDR3 reads TGCGCCAGCAGCTTCGCGGGCCAAGAGACCCAGTACTTC. Its protein product is CASSFAGQETQYF.

The gene calls are TRBV19 and TRBJ1-5; 7 nucleotides line up with TRBD1. This CDR3 comprises 15 residues. Per the germline V gene, CDR1 is LNHDA and CDR2 is SQIVND (reference sequence). Trimming removed 2 bases from V and 7 bases from J; junction bases left unmatched: 8. The CDR3 DNA follows: TGTGCCAGTAGTATATCCGGGACAGTCGCCCAGCCCCAGCATTTT. This codes for CASSISGTVAQPQHF.

The genes are TRBV5-1 and TRBJ2-5; TRBD2 matches 15 bases. With V trimmed by 0 bases and J by 7 bases, 4 bases remained unmatched. The CDR3 is made up of 16 amino acids. The germline V gene has CDR1 SGHRS and CDR2 YFSETQ. CDR3 DNA sequence: TGCGCCAGCAGCTTGGGGACTAGCGGGGGGGTGTGGACCCAGTACTTC. This codes for CASSLGTSGGVWTQYF. Variable domain in full (rest from reference TRBV5-1 and TRBJ2-5): KAGVTQTPRYLIKTRGQQVTLSCSPISGHRSVSWYQQTPGQGLQFLFEYFSETQRNKGNFPGRFSGRQFSNSRSEMNVSTLELGDSALYLCASSLGTSGGVWTQYFGPGTRLLVL.

CDR3 coding DNA: TGTGCCAGCAGCTCCCCGGGCCCCTACGAGCAGTACTTC. Its protein is CASSSPGPYEQYF. The chain joins TRBV7-2 to TRBJ2-7; no definite D call. This CDR3 comprises 13 residues. V was shortened by 4 bases and J by 2 bases, with 9 bases between the two germline ends. Looked up from germline, CDR1 is SGHTA and CDR2 is FQGNSA. The variable domain in full, completed from reference TRBV7-2 and TRBJ2-7, reads GAGVSQSPSNKVTEKGKDVELRCDPISGHTALYWYRQSLGQGLEFLIYFQGNSAPDKSGLPSDRFSAERTGGSVSTLTIQRTQQEDSAVYLCASSSPGPYEQYFGPGTRLTVT.

For the CDR3, the DNA is TGCGCCAGCAGCTTGGAAAGGAGCGAGCAGTACTTC. Protein product: CASSLERSEQYF. The chain carries TRBV5-1 and TRBJ2-7; D is uncertain. Germline V gene lookup returns CDR1 SGHRS and CDR2 YFSETQ. V lost 0 bases and J 6 bases, leaving 7 bases between the germline ends. The CDR3 extends over 12 amino acids.

This sequence joins TRBV30 and TRBJ1-2; a possible D gene is TRBD1 (5 bases). Germline CDR1 is GTSNPN and CDR2 is SVGIG (reference sequence). The length of the CDR3 is 11 residues. CDR3 nucleotides: TGTGCAGGCTACGGGGGAGGCGGCTACACCTTC. This translates into CAGYGGGGYTF.

J is TRBJ1-5 and V is TRBV4-1, with TRBD1 matching over 7 bases. V lost 3 bases and J lost 4; bases outside the gene matches: 6. CDR1 is MGHRA and CDR2 is YSYEKL in the germline V gene. The CDR3 runs 15 residues. CDR3 loop: CASSQGDRENQPQHF. The CDR3 nucleotides are TGCGCCAGCAGCCAGGGAGACAGGGAGAATCAGCCCCAGCATTTT.

The chain carries TRBV28 and TRBJ1-6, with a tentative D call TRBD1 (6 bases). Trimming removed 4 bases at V and 13 bases at J, with 11 bases between. Germline-derived CDR1 and CDR2 are MDHEN and SYDVKM. This CDR3 comprises 12 residues. The CDR3: CASSWGRSPLHF. CDR3 DNA: TGTGCCAGCAGTTGGGGGCGCTCCCCCCTCCACTTT.

This clone was observed once. V gene TRBV5-6 combines with J gene TRBJ2-7, with 11 positions matching TRBD1. Unmatched junction bases numbered 7, after V lost 7 bases and J lost 4 bases. The CDR3 extends over 14 amino acids. The germline CDR1 and CDR2 sequences are SGHDT and YYEEEE. In DNA, the CDR3 is TGTGCCAGCGTGGAGGGGACAGGGGGTTACGAGCAGTACTTC. Translated, it gives CASVEGTGGYEQYF.

This chain connects TRBV7-2 to TRBJ1-5; D gene ambiguous. Germline lookup yields CDR1 SGHTA and CDR2 FQGNSA. The germline V and J ends were trimmed by 1 base and 6 bases, with 7 bases remaining between them. This CDR3 is built from 13 residues. CDR3: CASSLESRQPQHF. CDR3 in DNA: TGTGCCAGCAGCTTAGAGAGTCGTCAGCCCCAGCATTTT.

This clone was found once. The chain is built from TRBV19 and TRBJ1-5; 8 nucleotides match TRBD1. The germline V gene encodes CDR1 LNHDA and CDR2 SQIVND (reference sequence). With 5 bases clipped from V and 6 bases from J, the junction kept 3 bases outside the gene matches. The CDR3 sequence is 13 residues long. The DNA for the CDR3 is TGTGCCAGTAGTTCTCAGGGGGCTCAGCCCCAGCATTTT. Protein: CASSSQGAQPQHF.

V gene TRBV30 combines with J gene TRBJ2-2; D remains unclear. V lost 0 bases, J lost 1 base, and 3 bases lay in between. Germline lookup yields CDR1 GTSNPN and CDR2 SVGIG (reference sequence). The CDR3 extends over 13 amino acids. The chain's CDR3 is CAWSVLNTGELFF. The CDR3 bases are TGTGCCTGGAGTGTCCTGAACACCGGGGAGCTGTTTTTT.

A single count supports this clone. This chain's CDR3 is CAWSLGSGRSNEQFF. The DNA of the CDR3 is TGTGCCTGGAGTCTTGGTAGCGGGAGGAGTAATGAGCAGTTCTTC. The chain carries TRBV30 and TRBJ2-1; 10 positions agree with TRBD2. The CDR3 sequence is 15 residues long. J gave up 7 bases and V 2 bases, and 8 bases lay outside the gene matches. From germline, CDR1 is GTSNPN and CDR2 SVGIG (reference sequence).

The V and J genes are TRBV15 and TRBJ2-7, with D possibly called TRBD1 or TRBD2 (5 bases each). Trimming removed 1 base at V and 3 bases at J, with 10 bases between. Germline V lookup: CDR1 LNHNV, CDR2 YYDKDF (reference sequence). The length of the CDR3 is 14 residues. The DNA for the CDR3 is TGTGCCACCAGCAGAGGAGGGGTCGGCTACGAGCAGTACTTC. As protein: CATSRGGVGYEQYF. The complete variable domain, with remaining parts taken from reference TRBV15 and TRBJ2-7, reads DAMVIQNPRYQVTQFGKPVTLSCSQTLNHNVMYWYQQKSSQAPKLLFHYYDKDFNNEADTPDNFQSRRPNTSFCFLDIRSPGLGDTAMYLCATSRGGVGYEQYFGPGTRLTVT.

The chain links TRBV7-8 to TRBJ2-7; a weak D match, TRBD2 (5 bases). In germline, CDR1 is SGHVS, CDR2 FQNEAQ. Trimming removed 5 bases from V and 1 base from J, with 12 bases in between. This CDR3 has 14 residues. CDR3 sequence reads: CASSRGQESYEQYF. DNA for the CDR3: TGTGCCAGCAGCCGCGGGCAGGAGTCCTACGAGCAGTACTTC. Based on the CDR3 plus reference TRBV7-8 and TRBJ2-7, the full variable domain is GAGVSQSPRYKVAKRGQDVALRCDPISGHVSLFWYQQALGQGPEFLTYFQNEAQLDKSGLPSDRFFAERPEGSVSTLKIQRTQQEDSAVYLCASSRGQESYEQYFGPGTRLTVT.

CDR3 in amino acids: CASSLASSNEQFF. For the CDR3, the DNA is TGTGCCAGCAGCTTAGCCAGCTCTAATGAGCAGTTCTTC. The chain carries TRBV11-3 and TRBJ2-1; D remains unclear. Germline V CDR1 and CDR2: SGHNT, YENEEA. This CDR3 comprises 13 residues. Trimming cost V 1 base and J 7 bases, with 8 bases left between them.

The chain uses TRBV5-1 and TRBJ1-1; no clear D gene. V gave up 1 base and J gave up 3 bases, with 10 bases separating them. CDR3 size: 14 residues. The germline CDR1 and CDR2 sequences are SGHRS and YFSETQ. DNA of the CDR3: TGCGCCAGCAGCTTGAGGCCCTGGGACACTGAAGCTTTCTTT. Amino acids: CASSLRPWDTEAFF.